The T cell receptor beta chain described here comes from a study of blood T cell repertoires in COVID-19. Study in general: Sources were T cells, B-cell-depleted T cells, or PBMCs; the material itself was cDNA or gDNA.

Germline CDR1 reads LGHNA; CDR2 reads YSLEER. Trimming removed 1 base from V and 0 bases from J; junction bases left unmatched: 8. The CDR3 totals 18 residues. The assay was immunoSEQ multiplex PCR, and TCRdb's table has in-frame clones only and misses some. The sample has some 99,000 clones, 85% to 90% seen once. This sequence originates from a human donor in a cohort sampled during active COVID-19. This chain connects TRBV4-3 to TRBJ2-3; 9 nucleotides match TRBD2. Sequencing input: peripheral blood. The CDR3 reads CASSQGLAVPASTDTQYF. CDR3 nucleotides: TGCGCCAGCAGCCAAGGACTAGCGGTGCCAGCTAGCACAGATACGCAGTATTTT.